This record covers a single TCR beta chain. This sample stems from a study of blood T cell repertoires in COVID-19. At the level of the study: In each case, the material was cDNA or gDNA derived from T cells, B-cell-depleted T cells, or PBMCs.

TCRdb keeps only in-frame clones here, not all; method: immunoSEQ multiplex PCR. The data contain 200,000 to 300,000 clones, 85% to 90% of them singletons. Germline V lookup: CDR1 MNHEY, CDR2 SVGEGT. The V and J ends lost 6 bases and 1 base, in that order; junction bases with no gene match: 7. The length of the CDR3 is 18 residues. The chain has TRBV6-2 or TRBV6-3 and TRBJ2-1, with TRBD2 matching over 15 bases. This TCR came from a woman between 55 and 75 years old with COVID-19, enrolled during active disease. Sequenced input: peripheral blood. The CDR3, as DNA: TGTGCCAGCAGCTGGACTAGCGGGAGGGCCGAGTCCTACAATGAGCAGTTCTTC. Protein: CASSWTSGRAESYNEQFF.